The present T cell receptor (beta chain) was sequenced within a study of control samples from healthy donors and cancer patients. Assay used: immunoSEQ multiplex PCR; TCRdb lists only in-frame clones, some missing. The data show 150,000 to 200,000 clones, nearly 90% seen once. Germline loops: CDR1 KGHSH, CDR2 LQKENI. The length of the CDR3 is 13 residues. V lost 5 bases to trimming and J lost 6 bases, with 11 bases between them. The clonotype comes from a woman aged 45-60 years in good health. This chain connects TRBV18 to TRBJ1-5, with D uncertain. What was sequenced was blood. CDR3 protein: CASSGTVSQPQHF. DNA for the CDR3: TGTGCCAGCTCAGGTACAGTAAGTCAGCCCCAGCATTTT.